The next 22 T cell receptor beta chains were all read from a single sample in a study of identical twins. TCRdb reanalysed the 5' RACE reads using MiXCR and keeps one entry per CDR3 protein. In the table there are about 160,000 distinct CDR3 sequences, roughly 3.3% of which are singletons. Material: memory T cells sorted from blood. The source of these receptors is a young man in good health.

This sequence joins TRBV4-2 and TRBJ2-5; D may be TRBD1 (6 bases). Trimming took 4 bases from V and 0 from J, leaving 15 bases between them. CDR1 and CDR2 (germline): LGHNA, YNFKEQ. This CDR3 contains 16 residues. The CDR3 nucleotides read TGTGCCAGCAGCCGCAGGGGCGAAGACTACCAAGAGACCCAGTACTTC. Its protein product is CASSRRGEDYQETQYF.

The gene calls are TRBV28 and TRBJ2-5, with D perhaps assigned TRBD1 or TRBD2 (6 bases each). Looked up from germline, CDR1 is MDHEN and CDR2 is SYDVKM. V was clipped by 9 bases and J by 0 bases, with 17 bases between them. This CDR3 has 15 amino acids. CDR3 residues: CASHSSGAYQETQYF. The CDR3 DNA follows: TGTGCCAGTCACTCATCGGGGGCCTACCAAGAGACCCAGTACTTC.

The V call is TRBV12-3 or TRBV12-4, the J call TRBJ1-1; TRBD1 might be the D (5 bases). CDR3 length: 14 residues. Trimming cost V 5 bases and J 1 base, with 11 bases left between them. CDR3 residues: CASSMTASNTEAFF. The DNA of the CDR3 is TGTGCCAGCAGTATGACAGCTTCGAACACTGAAGCTTTCTTT.

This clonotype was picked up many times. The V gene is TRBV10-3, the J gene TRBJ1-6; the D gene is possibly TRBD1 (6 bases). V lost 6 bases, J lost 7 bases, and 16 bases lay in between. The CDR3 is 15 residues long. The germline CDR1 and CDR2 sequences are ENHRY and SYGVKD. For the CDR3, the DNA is TGTGCCATCAGAGATCCCAGGGGTCCCAATTCACCCCTCCACTTT. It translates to CAIRDPRGPNSPLHF.

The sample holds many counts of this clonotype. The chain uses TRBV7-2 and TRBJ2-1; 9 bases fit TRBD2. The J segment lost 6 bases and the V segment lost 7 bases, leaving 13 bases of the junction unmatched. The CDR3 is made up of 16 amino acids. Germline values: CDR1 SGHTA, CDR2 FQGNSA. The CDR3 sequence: CASTLQSGRLGNEQFF. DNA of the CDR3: TGTGCCAGCACCCTGCAAAGCGGGAGGCTGGGCAATGAGCAGTTCTTC.

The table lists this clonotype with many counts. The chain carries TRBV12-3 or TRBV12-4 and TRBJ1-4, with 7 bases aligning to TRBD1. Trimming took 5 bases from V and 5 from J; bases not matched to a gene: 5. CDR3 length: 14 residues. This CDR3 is CASSPGQYNEKLFF. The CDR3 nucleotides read TGTGCCAGCAGTCCGGGACAGTACAATGAAAAACTGTTTTTT.

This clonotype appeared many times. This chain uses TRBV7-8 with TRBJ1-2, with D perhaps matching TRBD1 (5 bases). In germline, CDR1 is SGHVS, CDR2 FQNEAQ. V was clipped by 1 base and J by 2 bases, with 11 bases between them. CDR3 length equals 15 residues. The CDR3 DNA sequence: TGTGCCAGCAGCTTAGATGGGACGCAGAACTATGGCTACACCTTC. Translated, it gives CASSLDGTQNYGYTF.

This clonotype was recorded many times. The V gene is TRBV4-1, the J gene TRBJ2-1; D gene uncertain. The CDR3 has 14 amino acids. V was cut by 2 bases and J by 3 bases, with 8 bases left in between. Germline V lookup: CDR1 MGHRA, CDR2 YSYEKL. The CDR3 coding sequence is TGCGCCAGCAGCCAAAGCGAAAGCTACAATGAGCAGTTCTTC. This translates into CASSQSESYNEQFF.

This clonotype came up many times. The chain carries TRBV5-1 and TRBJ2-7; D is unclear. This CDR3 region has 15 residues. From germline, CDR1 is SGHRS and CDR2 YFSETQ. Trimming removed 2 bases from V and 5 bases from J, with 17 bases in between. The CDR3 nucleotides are TGCGCCAGCAGCTTCGAAGGCGACGGCTATGACGAGCAGTACTTC. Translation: CASSFEGDGYDEQYF.

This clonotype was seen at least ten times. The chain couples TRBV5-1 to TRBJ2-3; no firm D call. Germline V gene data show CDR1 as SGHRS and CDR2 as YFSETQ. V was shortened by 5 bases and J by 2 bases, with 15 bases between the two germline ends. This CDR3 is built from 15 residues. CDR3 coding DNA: TGCGCCAGCAGGTTGTGGTCATCAACCACAGATACGCAGTATTTT. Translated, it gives CASRLWSSTTDTQYF.

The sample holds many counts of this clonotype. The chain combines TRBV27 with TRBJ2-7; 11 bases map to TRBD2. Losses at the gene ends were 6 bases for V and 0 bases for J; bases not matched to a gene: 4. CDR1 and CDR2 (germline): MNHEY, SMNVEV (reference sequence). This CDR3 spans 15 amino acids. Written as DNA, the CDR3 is TGTGCCAGCAGGAATAGCGGGGGGGGCTCCTACGAGCAGTACTTC. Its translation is CASRNSGGGSYEQYF.

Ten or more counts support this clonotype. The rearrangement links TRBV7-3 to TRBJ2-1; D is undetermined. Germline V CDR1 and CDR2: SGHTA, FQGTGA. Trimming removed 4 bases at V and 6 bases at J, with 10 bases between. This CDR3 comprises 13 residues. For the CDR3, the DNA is TGTGCCAGCAGCTCCCTAGGAAGCAATGAGCAGTTCTTC. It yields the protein CASSSLGSNEQFF.

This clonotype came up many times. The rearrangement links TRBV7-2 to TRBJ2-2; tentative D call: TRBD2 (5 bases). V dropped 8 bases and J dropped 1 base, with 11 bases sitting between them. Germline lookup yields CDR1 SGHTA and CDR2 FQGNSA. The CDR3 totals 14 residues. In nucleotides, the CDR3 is TGTGCCAGCCGGTTAGAGGGGAACACCGGGGAGCTGTTTTTT. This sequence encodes CASRLEGNTGELFF.

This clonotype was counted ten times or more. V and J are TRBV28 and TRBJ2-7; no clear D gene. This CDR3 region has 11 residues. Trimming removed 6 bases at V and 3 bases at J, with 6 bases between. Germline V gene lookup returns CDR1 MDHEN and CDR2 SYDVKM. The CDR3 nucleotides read TGTGCCAGCAGCGAACTCTACGAGCAGTACTTC. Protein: CASSELYEQYF.

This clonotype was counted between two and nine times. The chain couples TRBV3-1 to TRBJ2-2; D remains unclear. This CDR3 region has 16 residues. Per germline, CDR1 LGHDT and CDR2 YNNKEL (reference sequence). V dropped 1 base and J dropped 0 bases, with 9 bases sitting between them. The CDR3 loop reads CASSQAGVTNTGELFF. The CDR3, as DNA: TGTGCCAGCAGCCAAGCTGGGGTTACGAACACCGGGGAGCTGTTTTTT.

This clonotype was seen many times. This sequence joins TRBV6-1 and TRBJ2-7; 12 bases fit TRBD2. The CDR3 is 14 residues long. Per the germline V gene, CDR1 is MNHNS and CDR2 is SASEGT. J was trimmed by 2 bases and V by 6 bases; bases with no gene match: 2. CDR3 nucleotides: TGTGCCAGCAGGGGACTAGCGGGTGCCTACGAGCAGTACTTC. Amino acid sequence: CASRGLAGAYEQYF.

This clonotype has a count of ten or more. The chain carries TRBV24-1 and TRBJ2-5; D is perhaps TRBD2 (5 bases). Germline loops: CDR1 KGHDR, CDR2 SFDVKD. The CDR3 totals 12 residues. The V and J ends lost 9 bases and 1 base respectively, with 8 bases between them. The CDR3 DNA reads TGTGCCACCTCGGGGTTCCAAGAGACCCAGTACTTC. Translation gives CATSGFQETQYF.

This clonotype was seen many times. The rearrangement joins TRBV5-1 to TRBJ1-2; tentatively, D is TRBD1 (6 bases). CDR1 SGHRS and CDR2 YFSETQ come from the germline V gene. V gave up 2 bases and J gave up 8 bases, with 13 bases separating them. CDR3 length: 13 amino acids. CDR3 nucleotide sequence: TGCGCCAGCAGCTTCTTACAGGGTTCAGGCTACACCTTC. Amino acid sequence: CASSFLQGSGYTF.

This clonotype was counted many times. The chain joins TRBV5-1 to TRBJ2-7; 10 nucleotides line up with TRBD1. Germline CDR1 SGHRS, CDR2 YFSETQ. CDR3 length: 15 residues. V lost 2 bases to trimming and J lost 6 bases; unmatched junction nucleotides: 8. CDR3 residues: CASSLDGQGVREQYF. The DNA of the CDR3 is TGCGCCAGCAGCTTAGACGGACAGGGGGTACGCGAGCAGTACTTC.

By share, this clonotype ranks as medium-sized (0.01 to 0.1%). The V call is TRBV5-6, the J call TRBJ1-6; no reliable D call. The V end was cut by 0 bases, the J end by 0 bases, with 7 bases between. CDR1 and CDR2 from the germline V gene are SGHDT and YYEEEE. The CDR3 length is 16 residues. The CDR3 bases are TGTGCCAGCAGCTTGGACGGGAGCTCCTATAATTCACCCCTCCACTTT. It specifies CASSLDGSSYNSPLHF.

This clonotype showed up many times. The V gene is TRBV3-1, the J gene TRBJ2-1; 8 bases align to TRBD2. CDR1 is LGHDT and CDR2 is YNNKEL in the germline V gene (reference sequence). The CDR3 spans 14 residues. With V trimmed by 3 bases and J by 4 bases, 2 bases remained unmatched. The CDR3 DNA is TGTGCCAGCAGCCAGGGACTAGAATACAATGAGCAGTTCTTC. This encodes CASSQGLEYNEQFF.

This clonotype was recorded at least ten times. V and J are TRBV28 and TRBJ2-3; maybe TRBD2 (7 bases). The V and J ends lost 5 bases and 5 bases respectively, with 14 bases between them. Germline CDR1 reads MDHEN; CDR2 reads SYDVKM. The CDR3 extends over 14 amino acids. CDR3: CASSIGRGLDTQYF. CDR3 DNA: TGTGCCAGCAGTATTGGGAGGGGGTTAGATACGCAGTATTTT.